The 19 T cell receptor beta chains reported below all come from one sample, sequenced in a study of blood T cell repertoires in COVID-19. TCRdb keeps only in-frame clones here, not all; method: immunoSEQ multiplex PCR. The sample records 250,000 to 300,000 clones, about nine tenths being singletons. The sequencing sample was made of PBMCs or T cells enriched from blood (not recorded which). These receptor sequences come from a woman between 40 and 50 years old with acute COVID-19.

V usage is TRBV6-5 and J usage is TRBJ2-7, with D possibly being TRBD1 (6 bases). Germline V CDR1 and CDR2: MNHEY, SVGAGI. V was cut by 6 bases and J by 1 base, with 10 bases left in between. This CDR3 has 13 amino acids. The chain's CDR3 is CASSRGKSYEQYF. The CDR3 region has the DNA TGTGCCAGCAGCAGGGGAAAATCCTACGAGCAGTACTTC.

The chain employs TRBV5-4 and TRBJ2-3; a weak D match, TRBD2 (6 bases). Per germline, CDR1 SGHNT and CDR2 YYREEE (reference sequence). The CDR3 sequence is 13 residues long. Trimming removed 5 bases at V and 9 bases at J, with 16 bases between. The CDR3 DNA reads as TGTGCCAGCAGTTACCGACCGGGGGAAACGCAGTATTTT. Translated, it gives CASSYRPGETQYF.

Here the CDR3 reads CASSGDRGSYNEQFF. CDR3 nucleotide sequence: TGTGCCAGCAGTGGGGACAGGGGATCCTACAATGAGCAGTTCTTC. The gene calls are TRBV2 and TRBJ2-1; TRBD1 matches 10 bases. The CDR3 is 15 residues long. The V gene end was trimmed by 4 bases and the J gene end by 1 base; junction bases not matched to a gene: 1. Germline V gives CDR1 SNHLY, CDR2 FYNNEI.

The chain recombines TRBV6-5 with TRBJ2-1; tentatively, D is TRBD1 (6 bases). The germline V and J ends were trimmed by 6 bases and 8 bases, with 17 bases remaining between them. Germline-derived CDR1 and CDR2 are MNHEY and SVGAGI. The CDR3 sequence is 14 residues long. In DNA, the CDR3 is TGTGCCAGCAGCACTGATGGACAGCTCCATGAGCAGTTCTTC. Translated, it gives CASSTDGQLHEQFF.

This CDR3 reads CASSSREAGPNEKLFF. For the CDR3, the DNA is TGTGCCAGCAGCTCCAGAGAGGCAGGGCCTAATGAAAAACTGTTTTTT. The chain carries TRBV9 and TRBJ1-4; a possible D gene is TRBD1 (5 bases). V dropped 4 bases and J dropped 3 bases, with 16 bases sitting between them. This CDR3 contains 16 residues. CDR1 is SGDLS, CDR2 YYNGEE, per germline.

The rearrangement joins TRBV6-6 to TRBJ1-2; D is perhaps TRBD1 (5 bases). The CDR3 extends over 15 amino acids. CDR1 and CDR2 (germline): MNHNY, SVGAGI (reference sequence). V lost 6 bases and J lost 0, with 14 bases in between. CDR3 nucleotide sequence: TGTGCCAGCAGCCGACCAGGGCGCCCTAACTATGGCTACACCTTC. It specifies CASSRPGRPNYGYTF.

V is TRBV3-1 (or the pseudogene TRBV3-2) and J is TRBJ1-1; D is undetermined. Germline V gene lookup returns CDR1 LGHDT and CDR2 YNNKEL (reference sequence). The ends were cut back, 1 base at V and 5 bases at J, with 11 bases in the middle. This CDR3 has 14 amino acids. The CDR3 nucleotides read TGTGCCAGCAGCCAAGGGGTCGGAGTAACTGAAGCTTTCTTT. This sequence encodes CASSQGVGVTEAFF.

Only one count was recorded for this clone. This rearrangement joins TRBV28 to TRBJ1-5; tentatively, D is TRBD1 (6 bases). CDR3 length equals 14 residues. The germline V and J ends were trimmed by 2 bases and 6 bases, with 11 bases remaining between them. Germline CDR1 is MDHEN and CDR2 is SYDVKM. CDR3 bases: TGTGCCAGCAGTTTAGGAACAGGGTCTCAGCCCCAGCATTTT. Amino acid sequence: CASSLGTGSQPQHF.

This clone was seen only once. V gene TRBV15 combines with J gene TRBJ1-6, with a possible D match to TRBD1 (6 bases). CDR3 length: 14 amino acids. The V gene lost 6 bases and the J gene lost 9 bases, with 15 bases spanning the gap. CDR1 is LNHNV and CDR2 is YYDKDF in the germline V gene (reference sequence). This CDR3 is CATSLYRESSPLHF. Here the CDR3 DNA reads TGTGCCACCAGTCTCTACAGGGAGAGTTCACCCCTCCACTTT.

This clone was observed a few times. This chain uses TRBV6-6 with TRBJ2-7; D may be TRBD1 (6 bases). This CDR3 region has 18 residues. Germline CDR1 and CDR2: MNHNY and SVGAGI (reference sequence). Trimming removed 5 bases at V and 4 bases at J, with 27 bases between. CDR3 bases: TGTGCCAGCAGTCCCAAGTATAGGGGGATCTGGTGGGGTTACGAGCAGTACTTC. The encoded protein is CASSPKYRGIWWGYEQYF.

This sequence joins TRBV28 and TRBJ1-5; unclear D gene. Trimming removed 5 bases at V and 4 bases at J, with 3 bases between. Germline-derived CDR1 and CDR2 are MDHEN and SYDVKM. The CDR3 sequence is 11 residues long. The CDR3 reads CASSLNQPQHF. Written as DNA, the CDR3 is TGTGCCAGCAGTCTAAATCAGCCCCAGCATTTT. The whole variable domain, filled in from reference TRBV28 and TRBJ1-5, reads DVKVTQSSRYLVKRTGEKVFLECVQDMDHENMFWYRQDPGLGLRLIYFSYDVKMKEKGDIPEGYSVSREKKERFSLILESASTNQTSMYLCASSLNQPQHFGDGTRLSIL.

The V and J genes are TRBV7-2 and TRBJ2-3; 9 bases match TRBD1. The CDR3 sequence is 15 residues long. V lost 0 bases to trimming and J lost 6 bases; unmatched junction nucleotides: 4. CDR1 and CDR2 (germline): SGHTA, FQGNSA. In DNA, the CDR3 is TGTGCCAGCAGCTTAGCGGGACAGGGTCCGGATACGCAGTATTTT. Protein product: CASSLAGQGPDTQYF.

This clone appeared a few times. The chain combines TRBV7-2 with TRBJ2-5, with D possibly matching TRBD2 (5 bases). V gave up 1 base and J gave up 13 bases, with 16 bases separating them. Germline-derived CDR1 and CDR2 are SGHTA and FQGNSA. The CDR3 sequence is 13 residues long. Here the CDR3 reads CASSLESNRGWYF. Written as DNA, the CDR3 is TGTGCCAGCAGCTTAGAAAGCAACCGGGGATGGTACTTC. The entire variable domain, with the rest obtained from reference TRBV7-2 and TRBJ2-5, is as follows: GAGVSQSPSNKVTEKGKDVELRCDPISGHTALYWYRQSLGQGLEFLIYFQGNSAPDKSGLPSDRFSAERTGGSVSTLTIQRTQQEDSAVYLCASSLESNRGWYFGPGTRLLVL.

The rearrangement uses TRBV24-1 and TRBJ2-5; D unresolved. Trimming took 4 bases from V and 1 from J, leaving 12 bases between them. CDR3 length: 15 residues. Looked up from germline, CDR1 is KGHDR and CDR2 is SFDVKD. CDR3 protein: CATSDGTVTQETQYF. In DNA, the CDR3 is TGTGCCACCAGTGACGGCACAGTTACCCAAGAGACCCAGTACTTC.

The gene calls are TRBV5-1 and TRBJ2-3; TRBD2 might be the D (6 bases). V was cut by 4 bases and J by 3 bases, with 12 bases left in between. The germline V gene encodes CDR1 SGHRS and CDR2 YFSETQ. The CDR3 is made up of 14 amino acids. The CDR3 nucleotides read TGCGCCAGCAGCAACGGGAGAACGACAGATACGCAGTATTTT. Its protein is CASSNGRTTDTQYF.

The chain employs TRBV10-3 and TRBJ2-7; D uncertain. The CDR3 covers 14 residues. Germline CDR1 ENHRY, CDR2 SYGVKD. V dropped 2 bases and J dropped 0 bases, with 8 bases sitting between them. CDR3 residues: CAISEGRSSYEQYF. CDR3 bases: TGTGCCATCAGTGAGGGGCGTAGCTCCTACGAGCAGTACTTC.

The gene calls are TRBV18 and TRBJ2-1, with 7 bases aligning to TRBD2. Germline CDR1 reads KGHSH; CDR2 reads LQKENI. V shed 6 bases and J 4 bases; nucleotides not matched to a gene: 9. There are 15 residues in the CDR3. The CDR3 DNA follows: TGTGCCAGCTCGCAGCCTGGGGGGGGATACAATGAGCAGTTCTTC. Its protein product is CASSQPGGGYNEQFF.

This clone was counted a single time. J is TRBJ2-7 and V is TRBV6-2 or TRBV6-3, with 9 bases lining up with TRBD2. With 6 bases clipped from V and 2 bases from J, the junction kept 5 bases outside the gene matches. The germline V gene has CDR1 MNHEY and CDR2 SVGEGT. The CDR3 is 14 amino acids. As DNA, the CDR3 is TGTGCCAGCAGCTTAGCGGGAGTGCCCTACGAGCAGTACTTC. It translates to CASSLAGVPYEQYF.

V usage is TRBV7-3 and J usage is TRBJ2-3; D gene uncertain. Germline CDR1 SGHTA, CDR2 FQGTGA. CDR3 size: 14 residues. With 5 bases removed from V and 6 bases from J, the gap between germline ends came to 15 bases. DNA for the CDR3: TGTGCCAGCAGCCCCTTTGGCGGTTGGGATACGCAGTATTTT. It is translated as CASSPFGGWDTQYF. The full variable domain, its missing parts supplied by reference TRBV7-3 and TRBJ2-3, is GAGVSQTPSNKVTEKGKYVELRCDPISGHTALYWYRQSLGQGPEFLIYFQGTGAADDSGLPNDRFFAVRPEGSVSTLKIQRTERGDSAVYLCASSPFGGWDTQYFGPGTRLTVL.